This T cell receptor beta chain was recovered during a study of blood T cell repertoires in COVID-19. Overall study context: Whether acute or convalescent, the COVID-19 samples came from the United States, Italy and Spain. The cDNA or gDNA used as material had been derived from T cells, B-cell-depleted T cells, or PBMCs.

With V trimmed by 3 bases and J by 1 base, 7 bases remained unmatched. This CDR3 region has 16 residues. Germline V gene lookup returns CDR1 SGDLS and CDR2 YYNGEE. Under the authors' procedure: Amplification of reference gene primers was used by the study to estimate nucleated cell counts. The data were produced by immunoSEQ multiplex PCR, yet TCRdb's version contains in-frame clones alone and is incomplete. That table supplies the V and J calls and clone size; D and trimming were determined from the DNA. The data show 200,000 to 250,000 clones, with 85% to 90% seen just once and 6.2% held by the top ten.

The rearrangement joins TRBV9 to TRBJ2-3, with 8 positions matching TRBD2. The origin of this receptor is a man aged 55-75 years with acute or convalescent COVID-19. The sequenced sample consisted of peripheral blood. Here the CDR3 reads CASSALSGVGTDTQYF. For the CDR3, the DNA is TGTGCCAGCAGCGCCCTTAGCGGGGTGGGCACAGATACGCAGTATTTT.